This TCR beta chain was sequenced for a study of response to subunit inactivated influenza vaccine. The CDR3 consists of 12 residues. Germline V lookup: CDR1 SGDLS, CDR2 YYNGEE. V lost 3 bases and J 10 bases, leaving 11 bases between the germline ends. As concerns this clonotype: Its antigen is not identified.

A single record per CDR3 protein comes from TCRdb applying MiXCR to the RT-PCR reads. The table includes about 830,000 distinct CDR3 sequences, about a fifth detected once. Study results and limitations: Authors proposed each seasonal influenza vaccination draws in few new T cells.

Sequencing used PBMCs from blood, obtained 4 to 6 days after vaccination. This clonotype was sampled from a man between 50 and 59 years old who received an inactivated influenza vaccine. The gene calls are TRBV9 and TRBJ2-1, with D perhaps matching TRBD2 (6 bases). CDR3: CASSARGGEQFF. Written as DNA, the CDR3 is TGTGCCAGCAGCGCTCGTGGGGGGGAGCAGTTCTTC. Filled out from reference TRBV9 and TRBJ2-1, the complete variable domain reads DSGVTQTPKHLITATGQRVTLRCSPRSGDLSVYWYQQSLDQGLQFLIQYYNGEERAKGNILERFSAQQFPDLHSELNLSSLELGDSALYFCASSARGGEQFFGPGTRLTVL.